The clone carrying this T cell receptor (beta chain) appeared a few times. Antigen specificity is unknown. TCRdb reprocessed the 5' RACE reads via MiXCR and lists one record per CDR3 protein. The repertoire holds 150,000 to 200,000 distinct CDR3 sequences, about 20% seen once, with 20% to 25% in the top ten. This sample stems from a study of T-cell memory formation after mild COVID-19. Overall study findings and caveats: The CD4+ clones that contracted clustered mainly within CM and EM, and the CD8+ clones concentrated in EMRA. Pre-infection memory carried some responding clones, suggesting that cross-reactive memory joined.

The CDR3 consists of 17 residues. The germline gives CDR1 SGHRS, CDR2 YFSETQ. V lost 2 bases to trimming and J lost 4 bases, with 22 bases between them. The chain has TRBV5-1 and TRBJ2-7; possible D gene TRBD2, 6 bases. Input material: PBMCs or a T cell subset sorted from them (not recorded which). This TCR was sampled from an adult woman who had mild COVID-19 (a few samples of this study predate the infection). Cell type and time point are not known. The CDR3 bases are TGCGCCAGCAGCTTACCTAGCGAGTCTAGTAAGAGATACGAGCAGTACTTC. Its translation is CASSLPSESSKRYEQYF.